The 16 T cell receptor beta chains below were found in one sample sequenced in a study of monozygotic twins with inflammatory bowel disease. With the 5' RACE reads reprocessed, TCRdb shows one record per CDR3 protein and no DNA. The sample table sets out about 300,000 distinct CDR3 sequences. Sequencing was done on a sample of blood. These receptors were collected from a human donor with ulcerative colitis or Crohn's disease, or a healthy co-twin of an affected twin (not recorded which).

CDR3 loop: CASSVVFGDGNEQFF. The chain employs TRBV9 and TRBJ2-1. The CDR3 is made up of 15 amino acids. Germline CDR1 SGDLS, CDR2 YYNGEE.

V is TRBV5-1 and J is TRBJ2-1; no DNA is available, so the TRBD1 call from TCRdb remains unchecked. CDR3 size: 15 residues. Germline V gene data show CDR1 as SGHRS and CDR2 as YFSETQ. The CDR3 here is CASSLGTGGVGEQFF.

The CDR3 sequence is CASSSREISSNQPQHF. This rearrangement joins TRBV7-8 to TRBJ1-5. The CDR3 has 16 amino acids. CDR1 and CDR2 from the germline V gene are SGHVS and FQNEAQ.

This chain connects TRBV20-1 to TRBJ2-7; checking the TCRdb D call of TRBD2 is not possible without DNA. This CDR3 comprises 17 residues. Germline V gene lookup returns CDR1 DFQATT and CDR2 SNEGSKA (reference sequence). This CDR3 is CSARDRIAGGRGYEQYF.

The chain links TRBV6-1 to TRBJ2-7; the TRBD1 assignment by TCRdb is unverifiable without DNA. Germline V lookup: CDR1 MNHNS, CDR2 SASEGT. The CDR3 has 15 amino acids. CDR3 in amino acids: CASSMNGYQGYEQYF.

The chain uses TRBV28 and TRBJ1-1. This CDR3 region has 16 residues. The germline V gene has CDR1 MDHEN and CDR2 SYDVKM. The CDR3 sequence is CASSFAGEGVNTEAFF.

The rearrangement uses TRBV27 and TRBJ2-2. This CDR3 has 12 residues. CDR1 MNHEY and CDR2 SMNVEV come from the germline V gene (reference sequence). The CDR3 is CASRRLAGELFF.

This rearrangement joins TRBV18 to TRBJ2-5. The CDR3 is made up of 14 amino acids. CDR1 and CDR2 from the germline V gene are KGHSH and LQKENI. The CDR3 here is CASSPPGRLETQYF.

The CDR3 loop is CASSQGPGQYIQYF. V and J are TRBV4-3 and TRBJ2-4; TCRdb indicates TRBD1, and absent DNA this call remains unverified. The CDR3 runs to 14 residues. CDR1 and CDR2 (germline): LGHNA, YSLEER.

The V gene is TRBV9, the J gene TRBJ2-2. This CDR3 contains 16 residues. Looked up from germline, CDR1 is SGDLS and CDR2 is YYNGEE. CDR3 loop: CASSPDVTPRTGELFF.

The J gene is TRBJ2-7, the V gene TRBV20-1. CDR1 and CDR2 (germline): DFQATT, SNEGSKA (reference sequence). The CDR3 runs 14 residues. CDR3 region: CSAEGSGFTYEQYF.

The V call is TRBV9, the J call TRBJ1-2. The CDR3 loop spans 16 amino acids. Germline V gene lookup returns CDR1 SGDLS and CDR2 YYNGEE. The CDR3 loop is CASSDAPSLRAHGYTF.

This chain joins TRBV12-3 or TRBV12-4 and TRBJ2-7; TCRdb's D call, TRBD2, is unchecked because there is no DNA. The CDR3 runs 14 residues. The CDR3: CATERRGSSYEQYF.

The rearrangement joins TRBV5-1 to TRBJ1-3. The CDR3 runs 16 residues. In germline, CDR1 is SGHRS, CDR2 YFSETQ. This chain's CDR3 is CASSLVTGISGNTIYF.

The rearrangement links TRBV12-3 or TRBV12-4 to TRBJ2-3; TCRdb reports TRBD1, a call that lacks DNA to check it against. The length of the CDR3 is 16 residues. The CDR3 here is CASSLGGTQFTDTQYF.

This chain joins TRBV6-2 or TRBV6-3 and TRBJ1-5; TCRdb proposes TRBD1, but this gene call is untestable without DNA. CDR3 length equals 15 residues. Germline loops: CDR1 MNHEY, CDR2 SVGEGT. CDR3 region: CASSGERTSGEPQHF.